These 2 T cell receptor beta chains share one sample of origin, sequenced in a study of blood T cell repertoires in COVID-19. Measured with immunoSEQ multiplex PCR; TCRdb has only the in-frame clones, and not every one. Of roughly 150,000 clones in the sample, 80% to 90% are singletons; the top ten hold more than 5.5%. The sample consisted of PBMCs or T cells enriched from blood (not recorded which). The receptors derive from a man aged 50-60 years who had recovered from COVID-19.

This clone was seen only once. The chain recombines TRBV27 with TRBJ1-5, with 11 bases matching TRBD1. Germline loops: CDR1 MNHEY, CDR2 SMNVEV (reference sequence). This CDR3 region has 15 residues. With V trimmed by 7 bases and J by 4 bases, 6 bases remained unmatched. The CDR3 DNA reads as TGTGCCAGCATCAATGGACAGGGGGCGAATCAGCCCCAGCATTTT. Its translation: CASINGQGANQPQHF.

This clone has a handful of counts. The J gene is TRBJ1-3, the V gene TRBV7-9; tentatively, D is TRBD1 (5 bases). Trimming removed 5 bases from V and 2 bases from J, with 16 bases in between. This CDR3 spans 16 amino acids. Germline V CDR1 and CDR2: SEHNR, FQNEAQ (reference sequence). CDR3 sequence (DNA): TGTGCCAGCAGCGGACCCTTGGGGGGACCTGGAAACACCATATATTTT. Its protein is CASSGPLGGPGNTIYF. Using reference TRBV7-9 and TRBJ1-3 for the parts outside the CDR3, the full variable domain is DTGVSQNPRHKITKRGQNVTFRCDPISEHNRLYWYRQTLGQGPEFLTYFQNEAQLEKSRLLSDRFSAERPKGSFSTLEIQRTEQGDSAMYLCASSGPLGGPGNTIYFGEGSWLTVV.